This TCR beta chain comes out of a study of T cell repertoires in cytomegalovirus infection. Study at large: Through public TCR beta signatures, both CMV infection and matching HLA type were indicated. Study-wide results and limits: The ex vivo response was dominated by HLA-C-restricted CMV-specific TCR beta clonotypes.

About this clonotype itself: The antigen is undetermined.

TCRdb fed the reads into MiXCR, producing one record per CDR3 protein. The profile shows tens of thousands of distinct CDR3 sequences, 20% to 25% of them singletons. This clonotype originated in a human donor in good health (CMV status not recorded). Some clones in this sample may be carry-over from other donors' samples. The source material was PBMCs, sequenced either directly or after in vitro stimulation (not recorded which).

The CDR3 spells CASSLAPDVSTGELFF. The DNA for the CDR3 is TGTGCCAGCAGCTTGGCCCCCGATGTGAGCACCGGGGAGCTGTTTTTT. The V call is TRBV5-4, the J call TRBJ2-2; D unresolved. CDR3 length: 16 residues. V was cut by 0 bases and J by 4 bases, with 13 bases left in between. Per the germline V gene, CDR1 is SGHNT and CDR2 is YYREEE (reference sequence).